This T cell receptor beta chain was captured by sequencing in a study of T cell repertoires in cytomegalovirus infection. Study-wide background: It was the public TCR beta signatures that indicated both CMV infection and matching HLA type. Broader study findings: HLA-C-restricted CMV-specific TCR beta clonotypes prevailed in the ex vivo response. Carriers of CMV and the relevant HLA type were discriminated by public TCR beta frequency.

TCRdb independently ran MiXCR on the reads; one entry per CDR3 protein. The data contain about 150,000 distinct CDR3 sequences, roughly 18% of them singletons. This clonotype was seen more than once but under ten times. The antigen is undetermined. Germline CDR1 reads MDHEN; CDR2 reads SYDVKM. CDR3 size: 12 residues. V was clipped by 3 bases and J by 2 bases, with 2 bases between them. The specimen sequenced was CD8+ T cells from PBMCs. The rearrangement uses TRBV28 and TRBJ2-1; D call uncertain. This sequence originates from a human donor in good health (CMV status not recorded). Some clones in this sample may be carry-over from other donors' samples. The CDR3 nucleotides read TGTGCCAGCAGTTTTCCCTACAATGAGCAGTTCTTC. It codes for CASSFPYNEQFF.